This is a list of T cell receptor beta chains from one sample in a study of human T cells and chemical hapten exposure. TCRdb re-called the RACE reads with MiXCR, one entry per CDR3 protein. The sample includes 75,000 to 95,000 distinct CDR3 sequences, 12% of them seen just once. This sample comprised whole blood, obtained in connection with sensitization to the hapten diphenylcyclopropenone (DPC). The origin of the receptors is a woman aged 60-75 years with alopecia areata. Some clones in this sample may be carry-over from other donors' samples. Each CDR3 is given with its conserved first and last residue. D genes are given only for firm matches. Clone size appears in some rows only: once, few, many, or a class for an expanded clone.

v_call	d_call	j_call	clone_size	cdr3_aa	cdr3_nt
TRBV4-2	TRBD2	TRBJ2-3	few	CASSQDWSAGGRADTQYF	TGTGCCAGCAGCCAAGATTGGTCGGCGGGGGGGCGCGCAGATACGCAGTATTTT
TRBV7-2	TRBD1	TRBJ2-7	few	CASSGTGQGYYEQYF	TGTGCCAGCAGCGGCACGGGACAGGGGTACTACGAGCAGTACTTC
TRBV20-1	NA	TRBJ2-7	many	CSAPDSYEQYF	TGCAGTGCTCCCGATTCCTACGAGCAGTACTTC
TRBV6-6	TRBD2	TRBJ2-5	NA	CASGAQETQYF	TGTGCGAGCGGGGCCCAAGAGACCCAGTACTTC
TRBV7-6	NA	TRBJ2-3	NA	CASSPEGSRQYF	TGTGCCAGCAGCCCGGAGGGTAGCAGGCAGTATTTT
TRBV2	NA	TRBJ1-1	many	CASIGSGVATEAFF	TGTGCCAGCATAGGTTCGGGAGTCGCCACTGAAGCTTTCTTT
TRBV2	TRBD2	TRBJ2-5	NA	CASSMTSGGQETQYF	TGTGCCAGCAGTATGACTAGCGGGGGACAAGAGACCCAGTACTTC
TRBV7-3	NA	TRBJ1-1	NA	CASSLNSAGAGSGAFF	TGTGCCAGCAGCTTAAACTCCGCGGGGGCAGGTAGCGGAGCTTTCTTT
TRBV27	TRBD2	TRBJ2-7	NA	CASSSARTRSAYEQYF	TGTGCCAGCAGTTCAGCCCGGACTAGAAGTGCCTACGAGCAGTACTTC
TRBV20-1	NA	TRBJ2-1	NA	CSARTGNTYNEQFF	TGCAGTGCTAGGACAGGAAACACCTACAATGAGCAGTTCTTC
TRBV29-1	NA	TRBJ2-1	NA	CSVALYNEQFF	TGCAGCGTCGCCCTGTACAATGAGCAGTTCTTC
TRBV20-1	NA	TRBJ2-2	NA	CSASGVRTGELFF	TGCAGTGCTAGCGGGGTACGAACCGGGGAGCTGTTTTTT
TRBV14	NA	TRBJ1-1	few	CASSQVEDTEAFF	TGTGCCAGCAGCCAAGTGGAGGACACTGAAGCTTTCTTT
TRBV6-2/TRBV6-3	NA	TRBJ2-6	many	CASSYSRSVASSGANVLTF	TGTGCCAGCAGTTACTCGAGAAGCGTGGCTAGCTCTGGGGCCAACGTCCTGACTTTC
TRBV2	NA	TRBJ1-5	many	CASRAGRAGNQPQHF	TGTGCCAGCAGAGCGGGACGGGCTGGCAATCAGCCCCAGCATTTT
TRBV5-4	TRBD1	TRBJ2-2	many	CASSLRQGASGELFF	TGTGCCAGCAGCTTGAGACAGGGGGCGTCCGGGGAGCTGTTTTTT
TRBV7-2	NA	TRBJ2-5	NA	CASSLNVGLQETQYF	TGTGCCAGCAGCTTAAACGTGGGTTTGCAAGAGACCCAGTACTTC
TRBV2	NA	TRBJ2-6	NA	CASSEPSGANVLTF	TGTGCCAGCAGTGAACCTTCTGGGGCCAACGTCCTGACTTTC
TRBV2	NA	TRBJ2-2	few	CASRNYELGELFF	TGTGCCAGCAGAAACTATGAGCTTGGGGAGCTGTTTTTT
TRBV6-5	TRBD2	TRBJ2-1	NA	CASRATSGVTYNEQFF	TGTGCCAGCAGGGCCACTAGCGGGGTTACCTACAATGAGCAGTTCTTC
TRBV7-2	NA	TRBJ1-2	few	CASSPQQEVNYGYTF	TGTGCCAGCAGCCCCCAGCAGGAAGTTAACTATGGCTACACCTTC
TRBV2	NA	TRBJ2-3	many	CASSAPSTDTQYF	TGTGCCAGCAGTGCCCCTTCGACAGATACGCAGTATTTT